The 31 T cell receptor beta chains given below trace back to one sample, sequenced in a study of blood T cells in healthy people across ages. A second roughly 6 to 12 cycle PCR used barcoded and J-beta primers. TCRdb analysed the 5' RACE reads with MiXCR anew, one entry per CDR3 protein. The repertoire holds hundreds of thousands of distinct CDR3 sequences, with 46% as singletons. The material sequenced was blood. The receptor set was obtained from an elderly man in good health.

This clonotype turned up a few times. The rearrangement uses TRBV6-4 and TRBJ1-2; no firm D call. V was shortened by 4 bases and J by 4 bases, with 19 bases between the two germline ends. CDR1 MRHNA and CDR2 SNTAGT come from the germline V gene. This CDR3 contains 16 residues. CDR3 nucleotides: TGTGCCAGCAGTGCCATAATTGGTAGTGGAATCTATGGCTACACCTTC. Translating gives CASSAIIGSGIYGYTF.

The chain is built from TRBV28 and TRBJ1-3; D remains ambiguous. The CDR3 has 15 residues. V lost 7 bases to trimming and J lost 0 bases, with 13 bases between them. CDR1 and CDR2 (germline): MDHEN, SYDVKM. The DNA for the CDR3 is TGTGCCAGCATCAAAAGGCCCAACTCTGGAAACACCATATATTTT. Translating gives CASIKRPNSGNTIYF.

V is TRBV20-1 and J is TRBJ2-4, with D tentatively TRBD1 or TRBD2 (5 bases each). CDR1 and CDR2 (germline): DFQATT, SNEGSKA (reference sequence). The CDR3 is made up of 16 amino acids. V lost 6 bases, J lost 8 bases, and 26 bases lay in between. The CDR3, as DNA: TGCAGTGCCAGCAAATTAACCGGGACCTCCGGGGACATTCAGTACTTC. Amino acid sequence: CSASKLTGTSGDIQYF.

With respect to this clonotype: A much bigger clone sits one base away, suggesting this may be a read error. The chain employs TRBV29-1 and TRBJ2-5, with 14 bases lining up with TRBD2. The ends lost 4 bases at V and 11 bases at J; junction bases unmatched: 9. CDR3 length equals 14 residues. Germline CDR1 SQVTM, CDR2 ANQGSEA. The CDR3 region has the DNA TGCAGCGTTGCGGGACTAGCGGGAGTATTTGAGCAGTACTTC. It yields the protein CSVAGLAGVFEQYF.

The rearrangement links TRBV27 to TRBJ1-2; 7 bases are a match to TRBD1. V lost 6 bases and J lost 4; bases outside the gene matches: 14. Germline V gene lookup returns CDR1 MNHEY and CDR2 SMNVEV (reference sequence). The CDR3 loop spans 16 amino acids. The CDR3 DNA reads TGTGCCAGCAGACCAATCGGGACAGCAGACTTCTATGGCTACACCTTC. This translates into CASRPIGTADFYGYTF.

The rearrangement uses TRBV7-6 and TRBJ2-3; 7 nucleotides agree with TRBD2. Germline values: CDR1 SGHVS, CDR2 FNYEAQ. J was trimmed by 6 bases and V by 4 bases; bases with no gene match: 10. The length of the CDR3 is 15 residues. The DNA of the CDR3 is TGTGCCAGCAGCTCGCCGACTAGCCTGGGGGATACGCAGTATTTT. Its protein product is CASSSPTSLGDTQYF.

The chain joins TRBV10-3 to TRBJ2-3, with D unresolved. The CDR3 covers 14 residues. V was cut by 2 bases and J by 5 bases, with 11 bases left in between. Looked up from germline, CDR1 is ENHRY and CDR2 is SYGVKD. The CDR3 is CAISEARSQDTQYF. The CDR3 DNA follows: TGTGCCATCAGTGAGGCGCGATCTCAAGATACGCAGTATTTT.

This clonotype was seen only a few times. The chain couples TRBV5-1 to TRBJ2-3; 7 bases match TRBD2. The CDR3 runs to 16 residues. The V gene end was trimmed by 4 bases and the J gene end by 4 bases; junction bases not matched to a gene: 12. Germline V gene sequence: CDR1 SGHRS, CDR2 YFSETQ. CDR3 amino acids: CASSSLPSGTADTQYF. In DNA form, the CDR3 reads TGCGCCAGCAGCAGCCTTCCTAGCGGCACGGCAGATACGCAGTATTTT.

The chain joins TRBV30 to TRBJ2-1; the match to TRBD2 covers 11 bases. This CDR3 contains 16 residues. J gave up 2 bases and V 4 bases, and 7 bases lay outside the gene matches. Germline V gene sequence: CDR1 GTSNPN, CDR2 SVGIG (reference sequence). As DNA, the CDR3 is TGTGCCTGGACCGAGACTAGCGGGAAGCCCTACAATGAGCAGTTCTTC. Translating it yields CAWTETSGKPYNEQFF.

The chain carries TRBV20-1 and TRBJ2-7, with 7 bases identical to TRBD2. There are 12 residues in the CDR3. V trimming: 6 bases; J trimming: 4 bases; junction bases outside the gene matches: 6. Germline V gene lookup returns CDR1 DFQATT and CDR2 SNEGSKA (reference sequence). CDR3 region: CSATPGGYEQYF. CDR3 sequence (DNA): TGCAGTGCCACCCCGGGGGGTTACGAGCAGTACTTC.

This clonotype has a single count. The V gene is TRBV5-1, the J gene TRBJ2-1, with D tentatively TRBD2 (5 bases). Trimming cost V 3 bases and J 10 bases, with 20 bases left between them. The length of the CDR3 is 15 residues. Germline assignment: CDR1 SGHRS and CDR2 YFSETQ. The CDR3 nucleotides are TGCGCCAGCAGCTCTAGGACCGGGGATTCCGGCGAGCAGTTCTTC. This encodes CASSSRTGDSGEQFF.

The chain couples TRBV13 to TRBJ2-5; tentative D call: TRBD1 (6 bases). The end of the DNA is better explained by TRBJ2-7, so the J call may be wrong. The CDR3 runs 15 residues. Germline loops: CDR1 PRHDT, CDR2 FYEKMQ (reference sequence). CDR3 in amino acids: CASSFKGTNIYEQYF. The CDR3 nucleotides are TGTGCCAGCAGCTTCAAGGGGACAAATATCTACGAGCAGTACTTC.

Notes on this clonotype: A single base separates this from a much larger clone, so it may be a read error. The rearrangement joins TRBV6-5 to TRBJ1-2; 8 positions match TRBD1. The length of the CDR3 is 15 residues. V gave up 6 bases and J gave up 6 bases; unmatched junction bases: 12. Germline V gives CDR1 MNHEY, CDR2 SVGAGI. CDR3 residues: CASRYTRTGIDGYTF. The CDR3 DNA reads TGTGCCAGCAGGTACACCCGGACAGGGATCGATGGCTACACCTTC.

The sample holds a few counts of this clonotype. The V call is TRBV28, the J call TRBJ2-7; TRBD1 matches at 9 bases. CDR1 is MDHEN and CDR2 is SYDVKM in the germline V gene. There are 15 residues in the CDR3. V lost 5 bases, J lost 6 bases, and 11 bases stayed unmatched. As DNA, the CDR3 is TGTGCCAGCAGTCTATCCGGGACAGGGCCTGGCGAGCAGTACTTC. Translating it yields CASSLSGTGPGEQYF.

This chain uses TRBV7-9 with TRBJ2-1, with 9 bases lining up with TRBD2. CDR1 and CDR2 (germline): SEHNR, FQNEAQ (reference sequence). Trimming cost V 1 base and J 15 bases; bases outside gene matches: 10. The CDR3 has 14 residues. The CDR3 sequence is CASSLGLAGFIAFF. The CDR3 nucleotides are TGTGCCAGCAGCTTAGGCCTAGCGGGATTTATTGCGTTCTTC.

The rearrangement uses TRBV10-3 and TRBJ2-1; tentative D call: TRBD2 (6 bases). The CDR3 sequence is 15 residues long. Trimming removed 3 bases from V and 10 bases from J, with 19 bases in between. Germline CDR1 is ENHRY and CDR2 is SYGVKD. CDR3 protein: CAISDGAGIPPEQFF. CDR3 nucleotides: TGTGCCATCAGTGACGGGGCGGGAATCCCGCCCGAGCAGTTCTTC.

This clonotype was detected only a few times. J is TRBJ2-1 and V is TRBV5-5, with a tentative D call TRBD1 (5 bases). Trimming stripped 4 bases from V and 7 bases from J, with 9 bases between. This CDR3 contains 12 residues. Per the germline V gene, CDR1 is SGHKS and CDR2 is YYEKEE (reference sequence). CDR3 region: CASSPRVNEQFF. The CDR3 nucleotides read TGTGCCAGCAGCCCCAGGGTAAATGAGCAGTTCTTC.

The chain links TRBV20-1 to TRBJ2-5; TRBD2 aligns across 9 bases. This CDR3 has 16 residues. V gave up 2 bases and J gave up 11 bases; unmatched junction bases: 18. Germline V gene sequence: CDR1 DFQATT, CDR2 SNEGSKA (reference sequence). The CDR3 reads CSARPTSGSPGNEQYF. CDR3 DNA sequence: TGCAGTGCTAGACCGACTAGCGGTTCCCCAGGTAATGAGCAGTACTTC.

The rearrangement uses TRBV5-1 and TRBJ2-1, with TRBD2 matching over 9 bases. The CDR3 is 15 residues long. Germline V lookup: CDR1 SGHRS, CDR2 YFSETQ. V shed 2 bases, J shed 8 bases, and the junction held 8 bases outside the gene matches. CDR3 protein: CASSFGSGSNYEQFF. The CDR3 DNA sequence: TGCGCCAGCAGCTTCGGTAGCGGGAGTAACTATGAGCAGTTCTTC. Full variable domain (rest looked up from reference TRBV5-1 and TRBJ2-1): KAGVTQTPRYLIKTRGQQVTLSCSPISGHRSVSWYQQTPGQGLQFLFEYFSETQRNKGNFPGRFSGRQFSNSRSEMNVSTLELGDSALYLCASSFGSGSNYEQFFGPGTRLTVL.

This chain connects TRBV27 to TRBJ2-2; 7 nucleotides align to TRBD1. V lost 5 bases and J lost 3; bases outside the gene matches: 6. The CDR3 is made up of 15 amino acids. Germline CDR1 and CDR2: MNHEY and SMNVEV (reference sequence). The CDR3 DNA follows: TGTGCCAGCAGTCCGGGGACAGACTACACCGGGGAGCTGTTTTTT. It translates to CASSPGTDYTGELFF.

This clonotype has more than one count but fewer than ten. The V call is TRBV7-2, the J call TRBJ1-5; D might be TRBD1 (5 bases). Between the trimmed V and J ends, which lost 5 bases and 6 bases, there was a span of 17 bases. The germline V gene encodes CDR1 SGHTA and CDR2 FQGNSA. CDR3 size: 15 residues. CDR3 in DNA: TGTGCCAGCAGCCGATTGGGGGGAAAGGGTCAGCCCCAGCATTTT. It specifies CASSRLGGKGQPQHF.

This clonotype was picked up many times. The chain combines TRBV6-1 with TRBJ1-2, with a weak D call TRBD1 (5 bases). The V end was cut by 3 bases, the J end by 4 bases, with 9 bases between. Germline loops: CDR1 MNHNS, CDR2 SASEGT. The CDR3 spans 13 residues. CDR3 in amino acids: CASSETALYGYTF. For the CDR3, the DNA is TGTGCCAGCAGTGAGACAGCCCTCTATGGCTACACCTTC.

With respect to this clonotype: A single base separates this from a much larger clone, so it may be a read error. The chain combines TRBV20-1 with TRBJ2-1; 8 bases are a match to TRBD1. CDR1 and CDR2 (germline): DFQATT, SNEGSKA (reference sequence). The CDR3 consists of 13 residues. The ends lost 6 bases at V and 10 bases at J; junction bases unmatched: 11. CDR3 nucleotides: TGCAGTGCGACGGGACAGGAATTCTACGAGCAGTTCTTC. Translating it yields CSATGQEFYEQFF.

This clonotype showed up many times. This rearrangement joins TRBV9 to TRBJ2-7; D gene unclear. Germline V gene lookup returns CDR1 SGDLS and CDR2 YYNGEE. The CDR3 sequence is 14 residues long. V lost 0 bases and J lost 0, with 7 bases in between. The CDR3 reads CASSVGASSYEQYF. The CDR3 DNA sequence: TGTGCCAGCAGCGTAGGTGCTAGCTCCTACGAGCAGTACTTC.

The gene calls are TRBV20-1 and TRBJ2-5; a weak D match, TRBD2 (6 bases). Trimming stripped 7 bases from V and 2 bases from J, with 14 bases between. CDR1 and CDR2 from the germline V gene are DFQATT and SNEGSKA (reference sequence). The CDR3 runs 13 residues. The CDR3 protein is CSVSSGTQETQYF. The CDR3, as DNA: TGCAGTGTCTCTTCCGGGACTCAAGAGACCCAGTACTTC.

This clonotype was detected many times. The DNA for the CDR3 is TGCAGTGCATTAGCGGGAGGGGGGAACAATGAGCAGTTCTTC. This translates into CSALAGGGNNEQFF. This sequence joins TRBV20-1 and TRBJ2-1; 11 nucleotides line up with TRBD2. The CDR3 extends over 14 amino acids. Germline assignment: CDR1 DFQATT and CDR2 SNEGSKA (reference sequence). V trimming: 6 bases; J trimming: 5 bases; junction bases outside the gene matches: 6.

The gene calls are TRBV12-3 or TRBV12-4 and TRBJ2-1, with 12 bases fitting TRBD2. The ends lost 1 base at V and 8 bases at J; junction bases unmatched: 6. The CDR3 runs 16 residues. DNA for the CDR3: TGTGCCAGCAGTTTAGGTGGGACTAGCGGGCTGGATGAGCAGTTCTTC. Translating gives CASSLGGTSGLDEQFF.

In this sample, this clonotype turned up a few times. This chain links TRBV20-1 with TRBJ2-1; D might be TRBD1 or TRBD2, each matching 5 bases. The CDR3 extends over 15 amino acids. Trimming took off 3 bases at V and 10 bases at J, with 22 bases between the two ends. Germline assignment: CDR1 DFQATT and CDR2 SNEGSKA (reference sequence). CDR3 in amino acids: CSASARAGAFGEQFF. The CDR3 DNA sequence: TGCAGTGCTAGCGCCCGTGCCGGGGCCTTCGGGGAGCAGTTCTTC.

The chain couples TRBV18 to TRBJ2-5; 10 nucleotides align to TRBD1. The assigned J gene may be wrong: the sequence end matches TRBJ2-7 better. CDR1 and CDR2 (germline): KGHSH, LQKENI. The CDR3 totals 14 residues. DNA of the CDR3: TGTGCCAGCTCACCATGGGACAGGGGTAACGAGCAGTACTTC. Protein product: CASSPWDRGNEQYF.

The genes are TRBV28 and TRBJ1-6; no firm D call. This CDR3 contains 15 residues. Per germline, CDR1 MDHEN and CDR2 SYDVKM. Trimming removed 2 bases at V and 7 bases at J, with 12 bases between. CDR3 sequence: CASSLVGRENSPLHF. As DNA, the CDR3 is TGTGCCAGCAGTTTAGTGGGGAGGGAAAATTCACCCCTCCACTTT.

This clonotype came up many times. V gene TRBV28 combines with J gene TRBJ2-1; TRBD1 agrees at 7 bases. Trimming took 4 bases from V and 0 from J; bases not matched to a gene: 9. The CDR3 totals 17 residues. Germline assignment: CDR1 MDHEN and CDR2 SYDVKM. CDR3 amino acids: CASSSTGLGSSYNEQFF. The CDR3, as DNA: TGTGCCAGCAGTTCGACAGGGTTAGGGTCCTCCTACAATGAGCAGTTCTTC.